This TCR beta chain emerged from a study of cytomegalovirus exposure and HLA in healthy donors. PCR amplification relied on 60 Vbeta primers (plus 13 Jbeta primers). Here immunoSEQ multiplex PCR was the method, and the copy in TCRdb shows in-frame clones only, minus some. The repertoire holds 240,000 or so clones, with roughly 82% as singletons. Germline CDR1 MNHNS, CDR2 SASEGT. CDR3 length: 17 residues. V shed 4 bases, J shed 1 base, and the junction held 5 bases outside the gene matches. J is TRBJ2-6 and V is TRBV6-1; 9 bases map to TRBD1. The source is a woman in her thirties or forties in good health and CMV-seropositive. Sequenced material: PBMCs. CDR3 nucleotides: TGTGCCAGCAGTGCCGGGACAGGGCCTTCTGGGGCCAACGTCCTGACTTTC. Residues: CASSAGTGPSGANVLTF.